A single sample is the source of the 28 T cell receptor beta chains below, sequenced in a study of cytomegalovirus exposure and HLA in healthy donors. 13 Jbeta primers and 60 Vbeta primers were used for the PCR. The table came from immunoSEQ multiplex PCR; TCRdb's copy has only in-frame clones and leaves some out. The table lists about 120,000 clones, about 79% of them singletons, with about 2.7% in the top ten. Sequenced material: PBMCs. The source is a woman aged 18 to 35 in good health and CMV-seronegative.

CDR3 amino acids: CASKSLAGEYEQFF. CDR3 nucleotides: TGTGCCAGCAAATCGCTAGCGGGAGAATATGAGCAGTTCTTC. The chain employs TRBV9 and TRBJ2-1; 10 bases are shared with TRBD2. The CDR3 is made up of 14 amino acids. CDR1 is SGDLS, CDR2 YYNGEE, per germline. J lost 8 bases, V lost 6 bases, and 8 bases had no gene match.

The chain combines TRBV19 with TRBJ2-5; TRBD2 might be the D (6 bases). The V end lost 4 bases, the J end lost 5 bases, and 14 bases lay between the germline ends. Germline-derived CDR1 and CDR2 are LNHDA and SQIVND (reference sequence). The CDR3 extends over 14 amino acids. Here the CDR3 reads CASSTGGWAETQYF. The CDR3 bases are TGTGCCAGTAGTACTGGAGGGTGGGCGGAGACCCAGTACTTC.

This chain connects TRBV27 to TRBJ2-5; D may be TRBD1 (6 bases). The J call may be incorrect, as the DNA end agrees better with TRBJ2-7. CDR3 length: 14 residues. CDR1 and CDR2 from the germline V gene are MNHEY and SMNVEV (reference sequence). The CDR3 protein is CASSFRGMLYEQYF. Here the CDR3 DNA reads TGTGCCAGCAGTTTCAGGGGCATGCTCTACGAGCAGTACTTC.

The genes are TRBV9 and TRBJ2-3; TRBD2 matches 11 bases. Germline lookup yields CDR1 SGDLS and CDR2 YYNGEE. V was pared by 6 bases and J by 3 bases, with 6 bases of the junction left unmatched. This CDR3 has 15 residues. The CDR3 coding sequence is TGTGCCAGCACCATCGGGACTAGCGGAACAGATACGCAGTATTTT. Translated: CASTIGTSGTDTQYF.

The chain recombines TRBV4-1 with TRBJ1-4, with 7 bases fitting TRBD1. The germline gives CDR1 MGHRA, CDR2 YSYEKL. The CDR3 length is 16 residues. Trimming took 3 bases from V and 5 from J; bases not matched to a gene: 9. For the CDR3, the DNA is TGCGCCAGCAGCCATATTGGGGACAGTCAGAATGAAAAACTGTTTTTT. This translates into CASSHIGDSQNEKLFF.

This clone showed up just a few times. The rearrangement links TRBV9 to TRBJ2-3, with 7 bases matching TRBD1. The V gene end was trimmed by 4 bases and the J gene end by 2 bases; junction bases not matched to a gene: 4. CDR1 is SGDLS, CDR2 YYNGEE, per germline. The CDR3 has 14 residues. CDR3 nucleotide sequence: TGTGCCAGCAGCTTACAGGGGTACACAGATACGCAGTATTTT. The encoded protein is CASSLQGYTDTQYF.

The chain has TRBV29-1 and TRBJ2-7, with 13 nucleotides matching TRBD2. The CDR3 length is 15 residues. V trimming: 3 bases; J trimming: 2 bases; junction bases outside the gene matches: 4. CDR1 and CDR2 from the germline V gene are SQVTM and ANQGSEA. The CDR3 DNA reads as TGCAGCGTTGACGGGGGACTAGCGGGACCCTACGAGCAGTACTTC. It specifies CSVDGGLAGPYEQYF.

The chain links TRBV4-1 to TRBJ2-1, with 12 bases identical to TRBD2. Looked up from germline, CDR1 is MGHRA and CDR2 is YSYEKL. The CDR3 contains 15 residues. Trimming cost V 0 bases and J 12 bases; bases outside gene matches: 6. The CDR3 DNA sequence: TGCGCCAGCAGCCAAGATCCTAGCGGGGGGGCTATGCAGTTCTTC. Protein: CASSQDPSGGAMQFF.

The CDR3: CASSSGGEETQYF. The CDR3 nucleotides read TGTGCCAGTAGTTCTGGGGGGGAAGAGACCCAGTACTTC. The chain recombines TRBV19 with TRBJ2-5, with TRBD2 identical over 7 bases. The V segment lost 5 bases and the J segment 3 bases; nucleotides outside the gene matches: 3. Germline lookup yields CDR1 LNHDA and CDR2 SQIVND (reference sequence). The CDR3 covers 13 residues.

The gene calls are TRBV6-1 and TRBJ2-7; D is uncertain. Germline V gene lookup returns CDR1 MNHNS and CDR2 SASEGT. The CDR3 has 11 amino acids. Trimming removed 4 bases from V and 6 bases from J, with 7 bases in between. Here the CDR3 DNA reads TGTGCCAGCAGTGGGGCACCCGAGCAGTACTTC. It is translated as CASSGAPEQYF.

This clone was recorded once. The rearrangement uses TRBV9 and TRBJ2-2; tentative D call: TRBD1 (6 bases). CDR3 length: 16 amino acids. In germline, CDR1 is SGDLS, CDR2 YYNGEE. With 3 bases removed from V and 4 bases from J, the gap between germline ends came to 16 bases. CDR3 loop: CASSAQGHPGTGELFF. CDR3 DNA sequence: TGTGCCAGCAGCGCCCAGGGGCACCCGGGCACCGGGGAGCTGTTTTTT.

The chain combines TRBV5-1 with TRBJ2-1; D is uncertain. CDR1 is SGHRS and CDR2 is YFSETQ in the germline V gene. The CDR3 is 13 amino acids. V was pared by 0 bases and J by 10 bases, with 11 bases between. CDR3 DNA: TGCGCCAGCAGCTTGGGCCCCCTAGGAGAGCAGTTCTTC. This encodes CASSLGPLGEQFF.

V gene TRBV11-3 combines with J gene TRBJ2-7; 8 nucleotides align to TRBD1. The germline gives CDR1 SGHNT, CDR2 YENEEA. CDR3 size: 13 residues. Trimming took 6 bases from V and 6 from J; bases not matched to a gene: 7. The CDR3 nucleotides are TGTGCCAGCAGTAACACAGGGGGGAGCGAGCAGTACTTC. Protein product: CASSNTGGSEQYF.

The chain uses TRBV19 and TRBJ1-5; the D is unclear. CDR3 length: 14 residues. Between the trimmed V and J ends, which lost 7 bases and 0 bases, there was a span of 10 bases. The germline V gene encodes CDR1 LNHDA and CDR2 SQIVND (reference sequence). CDR3 protein: CASNRRYSNQPQHF. CDR3 nucleotide sequence: TGTGCCAGTAACCGGAGGTATAGCAATCAGCCCCAGCATTTT.

The rearrangement joins TRBV16 to TRBJ2-7; TRBD1 is a possible D gene (5 bases). The germline V gene has CDR1 KGHSY and CDR2 FQNENV. The germline V and J ends were trimmed by 4 bases and 9 bases, with 16 bases remaining between them. The CDR3 length is 13 residues. The CDR3 region has the DNA TGTGCCAGCAGCCCCGACTCTGGGGCAGGGCAGTACGTC. Translated, it gives CASSPDSGAGQYV.

V usage is TRBV5-5 and J usage is TRBJ2-7; 8 bases agree with TRBD1. CDR3 length: 17 amino acids. Germline V gene sequence: CDR1 SGHKS, CDR2 YYEKEE (reference sequence). J gave up 5 bases and V 0 bases, and 13 bases lay outside the gene matches. The CDR3 reads CASSLAVARQGLHEQYF. The CDR3 DNA follows: TGTGCCAGCAGCTTGGCAGTGGCCCGACAGGGGTTACACGAGCAGTACTTC.

The chain combines TRBV2 with TRBJ1-1; 7 nucleotides line up with TRBD1. Per germline, CDR1 SNHLY and CDR2 FYNNEI. Losses at the gene ends were 5 bases for V and 12 bases for J; bases not matched to a gene: 6. The CDR3 length is 11 residues. The CDR3 sequence: CASSRDRGTFF. Here the CDR3 DNA reads TGTGCCAGCAGTCGGGACAGAGGAACTTTCTTT.

This chain joins TRBV2 and TRBJ1-1; a weak D match, TRBD1 (6 bases). The CDR3 totals 14 residues. The germline V gene has CDR1 SNHLY and CDR2 FYNNEI. The V and J ends lost 8 bases and 0 bases respectively, with 13 bases between them. The CDR3 coding sequence is TGTGCCAGCTTTAGGGACAAGATGAACACTGAAGCTTTCTTT. It is translated as CASFRDKMNTEAFF.

The gene calls are TRBV9 and TRBJ1-2, with TRBD1 identical over 12 bases. The CDR3 runs to 15 residues. Germline CDR1 reads SGDLS; CDR2 reads YYNGEE. The junction had 8 bases not matched to a gene; V was cut back by 3 bases and J by 8 bases. CDR3 residues: CASSASGTGGEGYTF. The CDR3 bases are TGTGCCAGCAGCGCTTCCGGGACAGGGGGCGAGGGCTACACCTTC.

This clone was seen only once. The chain joins TRBV4-3 to TRBJ1-2; 7 bases are shared with TRBD1. Germline trimming cut 4 bases from V and 5 bases from J; bases unmatched to any gene: 10. The germline CDR1 and CDR2 sequences are LGHNA and YSLEER. The CDR3 has 15 amino acids. Here the CDR3 reads CASSLRQGDRYGYTF. The CDR3, as DNA: TGCGCCAGCAGCCTAAGACAGGGTGACCGATATGGCTACACCTTC.

This chain connects TRBV5-1 to TRBJ2-1, with TRBD2 matching over 8 bases. Per germline, CDR1 SGHRS and CDR2 YFSETQ. This CDR3 contains 15 residues. Germline trimming cut 0 bases from V and 8 bases from J; bases unmatched to any gene: 7. In DNA, the CDR3 is TGCGCCAGCAGCTTGGAGAGCGGGAGTGTGGATGAGCAGTTCTTC. Amino acids: CASSLESGSVDEQFF.

Only one count was recorded for this clone. This chain connects TRBV30 to TRBJ1-6; 10 nucleotides match TRBD1. The germline V gene encodes CDR1 GTSNPN and CDR2 SVGIG (reference sequence). This CDR3 has 15 residues. V shed 7 bases and J 7 bases; nucleotides not matched to a gene: 10. CDR3 sequence reads: CAYAARTGGNSPLHF. CDR3 coding DNA: TGTGCCTACGCAGCTAGGACAGGGGGAAATTCACCCCTCCACTTT.

The chain couples TRBV7-8 to TRBJ2-2; 12 bases line up with TRBD2. V was clipped by 5 bases and J by 4 bases; unmatched bases: 5. The length of the CDR3 is 16 residues. Germline V gives CDR1 SGHVS, CDR2 FQNEAQ. Here the CDR3 reads CASSPLAGGLTGELFF. The CDR3 nucleotides are TGTGCCAGCAGCCCACTAGCGGGAGGCCTCACCGGGGAGCTGTTTTTT.

CDR3 nucleotides: TGTGCCAGCAGCGGGGCAGCCCTAATCTCCTACAATGAGCAGTTCTTC. Translation gives CASSGAALISYNEQFF. This chain connects TRBV7-9 to TRBJ2-1; D perhaps matches TRBD1 (5 bases). Germline V gene sequence: CDR1 SEHNR, CDR2 FQNEAQ (reference sequence). CDR3 length: 16 amino acids. V shed 5 bases and J shed 0 bases, with 14 bases lying between them.

V gene TRBV5-4 combines with J gene TRBJ1-1; D is ambiguous. Between the trimmed V and J ends, which lost 1 base and 9 bases, there was a span of 10 bases. Germline CDR1 and CDR2: SGHNT and YYREEE (reference sequence). The CDR3 covers 12 residues. CDR3 protein: CASSLREEKAFF. CDR3 sequence (DNA): TGTGCCAGCAGCTTGAGGGAGGAAAAAGCTTTCTTT. Filled out from reference TRBV5-4 and TRBJ1-1, the complete variable domain reads ETGVTQSPTHLIKTRGQQVTLRCSSQSGHNTVSWYQQALGQGPQFIFQYYREEENGRGNFPPRFSGLQFPNYSSELNVNALELDDSALYLCASSLREEKAFFGQGTRLTVV.

This sequence joins TRBV28 and TRBJ2-5; 9 nucleotides line up with TRBD2. CDR1 is MDHEN, CDR2 SYDVKM, per germline. V was pared by 2 bases and J by 7 bases, with 2 bases of the junction left unmatched. This CDR3 spans 13 amino acids. The CDR3 sequence: CASSLQAGGTQYF. The CDR3 DNA reads TGTGCCAGCAGTTTACAAGCGGGGGGGACCCAGTACTTC.

The rearrangement joins TRBV5-4 to TRBJ2-2, with 8 bases aligning to TRBD1. The CDR3 consists of 15 residues. Trimming cost V 1 base and J 4 bases; bases outside gene matches: 3. Germline assignment: CDR1 SGHNT and CDR2 YYREEE (reference sequence). In DNA form, the CDR3 reads TGTGCCAGCAGCTTGACTGGACAGGGCACCGGGGAGCTGTTTTTT. This sequence encodes CASSLTGQGTGELFF.

V usage is TRBV7-9 and J usage is TRBJ2-2, with 7 nucleotides matching TRBD2. The J segment lost 2 bases and the V segment lost 7 bases, leaving 13 bases of the junction unmatched. Germline values: CDR1 SEHNR, CDR2 FQNEAQ (reference sequence). The CDR3 sequence is 17 residues long. CDR3 amino acids: CASTLLAGELNTGELFF. CDR3 coding DNA: TGTGCCAGCACCCTACTCGCGGGGGAGCTTAACACCGGGGAGCTGTTTTTT.